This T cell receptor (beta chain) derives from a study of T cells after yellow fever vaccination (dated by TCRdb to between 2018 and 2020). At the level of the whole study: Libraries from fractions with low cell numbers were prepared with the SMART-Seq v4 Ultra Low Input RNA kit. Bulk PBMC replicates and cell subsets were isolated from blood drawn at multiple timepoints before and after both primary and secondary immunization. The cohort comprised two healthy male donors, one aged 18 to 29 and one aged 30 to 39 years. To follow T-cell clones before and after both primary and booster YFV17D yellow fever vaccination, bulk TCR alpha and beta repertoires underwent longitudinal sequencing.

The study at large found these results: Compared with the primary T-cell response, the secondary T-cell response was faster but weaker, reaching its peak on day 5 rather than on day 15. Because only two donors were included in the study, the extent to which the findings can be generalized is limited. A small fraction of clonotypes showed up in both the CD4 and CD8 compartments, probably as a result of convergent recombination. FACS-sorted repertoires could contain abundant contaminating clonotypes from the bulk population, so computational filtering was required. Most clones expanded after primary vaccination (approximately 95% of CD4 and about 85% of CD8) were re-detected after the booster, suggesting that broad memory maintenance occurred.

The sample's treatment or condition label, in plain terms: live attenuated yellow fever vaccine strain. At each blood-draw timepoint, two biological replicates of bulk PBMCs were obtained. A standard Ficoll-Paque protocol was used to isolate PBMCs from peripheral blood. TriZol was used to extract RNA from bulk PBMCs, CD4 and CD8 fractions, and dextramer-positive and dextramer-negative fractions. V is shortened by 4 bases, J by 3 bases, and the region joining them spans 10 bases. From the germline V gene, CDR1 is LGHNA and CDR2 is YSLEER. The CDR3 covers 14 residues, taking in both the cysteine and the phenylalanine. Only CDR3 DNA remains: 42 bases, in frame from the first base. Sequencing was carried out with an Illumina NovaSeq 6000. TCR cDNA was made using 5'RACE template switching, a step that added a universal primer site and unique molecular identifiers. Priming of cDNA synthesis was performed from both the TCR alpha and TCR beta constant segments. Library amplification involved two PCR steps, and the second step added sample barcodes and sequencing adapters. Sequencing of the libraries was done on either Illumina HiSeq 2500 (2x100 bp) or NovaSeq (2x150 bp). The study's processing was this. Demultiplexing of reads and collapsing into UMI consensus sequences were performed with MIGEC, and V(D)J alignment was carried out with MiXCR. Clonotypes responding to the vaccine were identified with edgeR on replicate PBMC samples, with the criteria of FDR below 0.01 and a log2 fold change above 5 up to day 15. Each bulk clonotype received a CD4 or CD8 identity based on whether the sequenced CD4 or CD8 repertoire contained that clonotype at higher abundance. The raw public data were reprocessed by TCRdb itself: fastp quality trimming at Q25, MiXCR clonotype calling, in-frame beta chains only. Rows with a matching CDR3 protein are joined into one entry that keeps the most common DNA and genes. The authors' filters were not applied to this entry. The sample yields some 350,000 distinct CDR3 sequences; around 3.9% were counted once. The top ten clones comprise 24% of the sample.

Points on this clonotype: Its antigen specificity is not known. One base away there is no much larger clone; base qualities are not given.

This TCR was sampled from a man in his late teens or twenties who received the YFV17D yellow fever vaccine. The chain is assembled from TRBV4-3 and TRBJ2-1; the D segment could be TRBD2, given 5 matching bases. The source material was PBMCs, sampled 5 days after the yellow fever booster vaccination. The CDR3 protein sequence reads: CASSRGRGYNEQFF. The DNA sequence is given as TGCGCCAGCAGCCGAGGACGGGGCTACAATGAGCAGTTCTTC.